The 4 T cell receptor beta chains listed next were all sequenced from one sample in a study of identical twins. TCRdb re-analysed the 5' RACE reads in MiXCR, keeping a single row per CDR3 protein. The sample includes about 500,000 distinct CDR3 sequences, roughly an eighth of them seen just once. This same sample was also taken into another study, of yellow fever vaccine responses in identical twins.

Sequenced input: CD4+ T cells sorted from blood. These receptors were obtained from a woman aged 18-35 years in good health.

V usage is TRBV6-2 or TRBV6-3 and J usage is TRBJ2-5, with D unresolved. Germline loops: CDR1 MNHEY, CDR2 SVGEGT. V lost 4 bases and J 1 base, leaving 10 bases between the germline ends. The CDR3 has 14 amino acids. The CDR3 here is CASSSRQTQETQYF. The CDR3 DNA follows: TGTGCCAGCAGTTCGCGACAAACCCAAGAGACCCAGTACTTC.

The gene calls are TRBV28 and TRBJ2-7, with D unresolved. In germline, CDR1 is MDHEN, CDR2 SYDVKM. V was pared by 7 bases and J by 2 bases, with 9 bases between. This CDR3 contains 12 residues. DNA for the CDR3: TGTGCCAGCACCACAGAGCCCTACGAGCAGTACTTC. Its translation: CASTTEPYEQYF.

Remarks on this clonotype: The junction differs from germline at one of its ends, possibly a read error. The chain couples TRBV9 to TRBJ2-4; the D is unclear. This CDR3 spans 13 amino acids. Germline assignment: CDR1 SGDLS and CDR2 YYNGEE. CDR3 amino acids: CASSTQSKTIQYF. The CDR3 nucleotides read TGTGCCAGCAGCACTCAGTCCAAAACCATTCAGTACTTC.

The V gene is TRBV5-1, the J gene TRBJ2-5; 8 bases line up with TRBD2. V lost 5 bases and J lost 4; bases outside the gene matches: 7. The CDR3 extends over 14 amino acids. The germline V gene has CDR1 SGHRS and CDR2 YFSETQ. CDR3 sequence: CASSPLAGRETQYF. CDR3 nucleotide sequence: TGCGCCAGCAGTCCCTTAGCGGGGAGAGAGACCCAGTACTTC.